This TCR beta chain was recovered during a study of shared clonotypes between healthy human individuals. Overall study: A couple of female and three male donors aged 18 to 49 were enrolled. Each donor's CD4 naive and CD4 memory cells filled three plates apiece, CD8 naive two, and CD8 memory one.

Repertoires were generated with immunoSEQ multiplex PCR, while TCRdb's copy carries only in-frame clones and drops some. Of more than 400,000 clones listed, around 96% are singletons. Losses at the gene ends were 5 bases for V and 4 bases for J; bases not matched to a gene: 5. CDR3 length: 14 amino acids. CDR1 and CDR2 (germline): SGHTA, FQGTGA. This chain joins TRBV7-3 and TRBJ2-3; 8 bases fit TRBD1. The receptor comes from a young woman in good health. The sample was naive CD4+ T cells sorted from blood. Regarding subset: CD45RA+ positively selected. The CDR3: CASSATGVADTQYF. CDR3 DNA: TGTGCCAGCAGCGCGACAGGGGTGGCAGATACGCAGTATTTT. The full variable domain, in which reference TRBV7-3 and TRBJ2-3 provide the parts outside the CDR3, is GAGVSQTPSNKVTEKGKYVELRCDPISGHTALYWYRQSLGQGPEFLIYFQGTGAADDSGLPNDRFFAVRPEGSVSTLKIQRTERGDSAVYLCASSATGVADTQYFGPGTRLTVL.